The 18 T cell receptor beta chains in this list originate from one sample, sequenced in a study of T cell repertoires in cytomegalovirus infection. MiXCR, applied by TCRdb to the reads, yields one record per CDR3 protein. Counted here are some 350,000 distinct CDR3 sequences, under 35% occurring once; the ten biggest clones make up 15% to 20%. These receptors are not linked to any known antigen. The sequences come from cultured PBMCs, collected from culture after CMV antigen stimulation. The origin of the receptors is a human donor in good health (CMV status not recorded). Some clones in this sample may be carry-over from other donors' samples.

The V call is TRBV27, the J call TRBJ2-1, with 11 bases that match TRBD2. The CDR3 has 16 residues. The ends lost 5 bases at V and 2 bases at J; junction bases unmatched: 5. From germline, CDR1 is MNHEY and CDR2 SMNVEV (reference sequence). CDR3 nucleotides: TGTGCCAGCAGTCACCGACTAGCGGGGCCCTACAATGAGCAGTTCTTC. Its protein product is CASSHRLAGPYNEQFF.

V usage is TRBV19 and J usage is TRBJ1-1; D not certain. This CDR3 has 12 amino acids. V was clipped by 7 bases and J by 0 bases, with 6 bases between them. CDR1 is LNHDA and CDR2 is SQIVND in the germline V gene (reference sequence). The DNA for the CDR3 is TGTGCCAGTACGGGAATGAACACTGAAGCTTTCTTT. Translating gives CASTGMNTEAFF. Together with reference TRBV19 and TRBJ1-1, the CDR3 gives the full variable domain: DGGITQSPKYLFRKEGQNVTLSCEQNLNHDAMYWYRQDPGQGLRLIYYSQIVNDFQKGDIAEGYSVSREKKESFPLTVTSAQKNPTAFYLCASTGMNTEAFFGQGTRLTVV.

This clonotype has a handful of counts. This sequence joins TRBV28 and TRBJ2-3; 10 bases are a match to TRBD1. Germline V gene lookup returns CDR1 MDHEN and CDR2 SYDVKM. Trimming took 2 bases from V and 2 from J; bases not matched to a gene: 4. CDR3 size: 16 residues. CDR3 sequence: CASSLAGQGHTDTQYF. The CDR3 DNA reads TGTGCCAGCAGTTTAGCGGGACAGGGGCACACAGATACGCAGTATTTT.

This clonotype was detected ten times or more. The DNA of the CDR3 is TGTGCCAGCAGAGGCCTTAGCGAGACCCAGTACTTC. This encodes CASRGLSETQYF. This chain joins TRBV7-9 and TRBJ2-5; D unclear. Trimming took 6 bases from V and 5 from J, leaving 10 bases between them. The CDR3 covers 12 residues. The germline gives CDR1 SEHNR, CDR2 FQNEAQ (reference sequence).

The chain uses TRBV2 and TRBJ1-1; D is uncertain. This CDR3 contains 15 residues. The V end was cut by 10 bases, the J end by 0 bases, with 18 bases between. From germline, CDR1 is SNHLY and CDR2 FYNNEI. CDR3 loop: CAIPRTSRLNTEAFF. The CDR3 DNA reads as TGTGCCATTCCCCGAACGTCCAGACTGAACACTGAAGCTTTCTTT.

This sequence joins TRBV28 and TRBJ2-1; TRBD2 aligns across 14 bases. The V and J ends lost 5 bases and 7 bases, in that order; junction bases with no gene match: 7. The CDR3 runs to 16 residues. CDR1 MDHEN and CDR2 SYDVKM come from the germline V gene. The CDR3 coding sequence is TGTGCCAGCAGTGGGGGACTAGCGGGAGAGGAGAATGAGCAGTTCTTC. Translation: CASSGGLAGEENEQFF.

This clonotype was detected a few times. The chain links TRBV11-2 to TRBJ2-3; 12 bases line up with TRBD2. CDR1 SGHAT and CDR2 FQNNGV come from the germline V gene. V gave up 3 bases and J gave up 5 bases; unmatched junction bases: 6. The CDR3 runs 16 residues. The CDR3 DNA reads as TGTGCCAGCAGCTTCCGACTAGCGGGAGCTGTAGATACGCAGTATTTT. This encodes CASSFRLAGAVDTQYF.

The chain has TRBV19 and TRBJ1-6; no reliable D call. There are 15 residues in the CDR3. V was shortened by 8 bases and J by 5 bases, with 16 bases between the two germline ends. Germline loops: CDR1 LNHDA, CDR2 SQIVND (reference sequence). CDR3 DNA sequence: TGTGCCAGTGGCCGCGGGTCGTACGATAATTCACCCCTCCACTTT. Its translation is CASGRGSYDNSPLHF.

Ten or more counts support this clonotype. For the CDR3, the DNA is TGTGCCAGCAGCTTAGTTTCCGGGAGAACTAATGAAAAACTGTTTTTT. Amino acids: CASSLVSGRTNEKLFF. The V and J genes are TRBV7-2 and TRBJ1-4, with unresolved D. Trimming removed 1 base at V and 1 base at J, with 10 bases between. Germline V CDR1 and CDR2: SGHTA, FQGNSA. The CDR3 consists of 16 residues.

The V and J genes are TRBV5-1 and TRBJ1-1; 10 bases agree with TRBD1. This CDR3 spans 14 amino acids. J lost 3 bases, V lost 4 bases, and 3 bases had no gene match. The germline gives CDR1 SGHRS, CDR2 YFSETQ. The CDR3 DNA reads TGCGCCAGCAGCCGGGGGACAGGGGACACTGAAGCTTTCTTT. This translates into CASSRGTGDTEAFF. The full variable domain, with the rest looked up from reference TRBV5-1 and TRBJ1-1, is KAGVTQTPRYLIKTRGQQVTLSCSPISGHRSVSWYQQTPGQGLQFLFEYFSETQRNKGNFPGRFSGRQFSNSRSEMNVSTLELGDSALYLCASSRGTGDTEAFFGQGTRLTVV.

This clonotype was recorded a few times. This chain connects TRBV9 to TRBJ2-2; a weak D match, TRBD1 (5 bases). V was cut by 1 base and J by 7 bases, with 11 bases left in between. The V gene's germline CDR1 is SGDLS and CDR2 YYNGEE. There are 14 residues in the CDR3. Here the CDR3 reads CASSVTGLDGELFF. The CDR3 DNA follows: TGTGCCAGCAGCGTAACAGGTCTGGACGGGGAGCTGTTTTTT.

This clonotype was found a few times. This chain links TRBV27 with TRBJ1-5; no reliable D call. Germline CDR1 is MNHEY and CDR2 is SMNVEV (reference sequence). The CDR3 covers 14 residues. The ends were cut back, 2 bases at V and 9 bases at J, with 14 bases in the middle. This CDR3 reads CASSLGRGRAPQHF. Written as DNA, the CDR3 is TGTGCCAGCAGTTTAGGGAGAGGGCGTGCGCCCCAGCATTTT.

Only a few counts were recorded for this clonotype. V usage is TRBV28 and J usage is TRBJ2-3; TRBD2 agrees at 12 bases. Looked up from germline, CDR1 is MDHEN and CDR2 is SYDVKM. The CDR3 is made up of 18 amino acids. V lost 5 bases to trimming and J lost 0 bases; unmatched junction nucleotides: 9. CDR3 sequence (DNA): TGTGCCAGCAGTGCCATTTTAGGGACTAGCGGGAGCACAGATACGCAGTATTTT. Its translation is CASSAILGTSGSTDTQYF.

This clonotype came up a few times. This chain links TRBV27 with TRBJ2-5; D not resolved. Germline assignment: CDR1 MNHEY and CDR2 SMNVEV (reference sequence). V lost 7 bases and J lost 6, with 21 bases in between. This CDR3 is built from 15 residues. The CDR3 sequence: CASTATTGPGKTQYF. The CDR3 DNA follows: TGTGCCAGCACTGCTACCACCGGGCCAGGAAAGACCCAGTACTTC.

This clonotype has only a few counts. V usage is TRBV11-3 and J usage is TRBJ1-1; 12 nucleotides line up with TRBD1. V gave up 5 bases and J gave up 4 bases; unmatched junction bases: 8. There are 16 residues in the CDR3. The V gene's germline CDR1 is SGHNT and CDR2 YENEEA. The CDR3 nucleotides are TGTGCCAGCAGCCAGGGACAGGGGGCAAGGGGCACTGAAGCTTTCTTT. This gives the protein CASSQGQGARGTEAFF. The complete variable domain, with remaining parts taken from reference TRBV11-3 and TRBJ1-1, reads EAGVVQSPRYKIIEKKQPVAFWCNPISGHNTLYWYLQNLGQGPELLIRYENEEAVDDSQLPKDRFSAERLKGVDSTLKIQPAELGDSAVYLCASSQGQGARGTEAFFGQGTRLTVV.

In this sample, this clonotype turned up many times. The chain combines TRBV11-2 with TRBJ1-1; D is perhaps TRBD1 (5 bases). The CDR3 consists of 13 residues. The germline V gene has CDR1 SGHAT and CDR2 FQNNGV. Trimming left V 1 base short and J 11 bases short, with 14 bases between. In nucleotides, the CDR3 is TGTGCCAGCAGCTTAGGGGTCCGGGGGGAGGCTTTCTTT. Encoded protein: CASSLGVRGEAFF.

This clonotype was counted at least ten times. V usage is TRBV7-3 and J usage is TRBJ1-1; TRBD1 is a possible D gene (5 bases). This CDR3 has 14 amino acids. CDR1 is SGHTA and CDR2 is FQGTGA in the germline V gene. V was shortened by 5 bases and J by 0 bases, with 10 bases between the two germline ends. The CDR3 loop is CASSRDGMNTEAFF. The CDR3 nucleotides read TGTGCCAGCAGCCGGGACGGTATGAACACTGAAGCTTTCTTT.

CDR3: CASSATWADEQYF. CDR3 coding DNA: TGTGCCAGCAGTGCGACTTGGGCCGACGAGCAGTACTTC. This rearrangement joins TRBV6-8 to TRBJ2-7; D is unclear. Germline loops: CDR1 MNHGY, CDR2 SAAAGT. The CDR3 is made up of 13 amino acids. Trimming removed 5 bases from V and 5 bases from J, with 13 bases in between.